These 23 T cell receptor beta chains share one sample of origin, sequenced in a study of blood T cell repertoires in COVID-19. Assay used: immunoSEQ multiplex PCR; TCRdb lists only in-frame clones, some missing. Here the sample spans over 120,000 clones, about four fifths being singletons. The sequenced sample consisted of peripheral blood. The receptor source for this set is a woman of 80 years or more with acute or convalescent COVID-19.

The chain couples TRBV4-2 to TRBJ2-3; D gene uncertain. The V gene's germline CDR1 is LGHNA and CDR2 YNFKEQ. This CDR3 has 14 residues. Trimming shortened V by 0 bases and J by 6 bases, and 10 bases separated the two germline ends. In DNA form, the CDR3 reads TGTGCCAGCAGCCAAGAAGCGACCGGGGATACGCAGTATTTT. This gives the protein CASSQEATGDTQYF.

The J gene is TRBJ1-2, the V gene TRBV12-3 or TRBV12-4; D perhaps matches TRBD1 (5 bases). The CDR3 covers 13 residues. V was pared by 6 bases and J by 4 bases, with 12 bases between. CDR3 sequence (DNA): TGTGCCAGCAGCATGGGGGGAAGCTATGGCTACACCTTC. It codes for CASSMGGSYGYTF.

This sequence joins TRBV5-4 and TRBJ1-1; D is perhaps TRBD1 (6 bases). CDR1 and CDR2 (germline): SGHNT, YYREEE (reference sequence). V gave up 3 bases and J gave up 6 bases, with 12 bases separating them. The CDR3 is made up of 13 amino acids. CDR3 in DNA: TGTGCCAGCAGCTCCGACAGGAAGGCTGAAGCTTTCTTT. It translates to CASSSDRKAEAFF.

This sequence joins TRBV5-8 and TRBJ1-3; unclear D gene. This CDR3 has 15 residues. V lost 2 bases and J 0 bases, leaving 9 bases between the germline ends. Germline V gene data show CDR1 as SGHTS and CDR2 as YDEGEE. This CDR3 is CASSLGGLSGNTIYF. CDR3 DNA sequence: TGTGCCAGCAGCTTAGGAGGACTCTCTGGAAACACCATATATTTT.

This chain joins TRBV5-4 and TRBJ1-2; TRBD1 matches 8 bases. The length of the CDR3 is 14 residues. The junction had 5 bases not matched to a gene; V was cut back by 4 bases and J by 3 bases. Germline V gene lookup returns CDR1 SGHNT and CDR2 YYREEE (reference sequence). The CDR3 loop reads CASSPPTGDYGYTF. CDR3 DNA sequence: TGTGCCAGCAGCCCGCCGACAGGGGACTATGGCTACACCTTC.

The chain carries TRBV6-5 and TRBJ2-2, with 13 bases identical to TRBD2. This CDR3 is 15 amino acids long. Per the germline V gene, CDR1 is MNHEY and CDR2 is SVGAGI. V shed 8 bases, J shed 3 bases, and the junction held 3 bases outside the gene matches. The CDR3 DNA reads as TGTGCCAGCGGGGGACTAGCGGGGTACACCGGGGAGCTGTTTTTT. Translating it yields CASGGLAGYTGELFF.

Details on this clone: The sample has other DNA sequences that encode this CDR3 too. The chain joins TRBV5-1 to TRBJ1-4, with 9 bases fitting TRBD1. From germline, CDR1 is SGHRS and CDR2 YFSETQ. J lost 7 bases, V lost 4 bases, and 5 bases had no gene match. The CDR3 runs to 14 residues. CDR3 amino acids: CASSPGQGGEKLFF. The CDR3 nucleotides read TGCGCCAGCAGCCCGGGACAGGGAGGTGAAAAACTGTTTTTT.

As DNA, the CDR3 is TGTGCCAGCAGCCTGAATGACCGAGGGACCAAAAACATTCAGTACTTC. As protein: CASSLNDRGTKNIQYF. The V gene is TRBV11-1, the J gene TRBJ2-4, with D maybe TRBD2 (5 bases). V dropped 5 bases and J dropped 2 bases, with 16 bases sitting between them. The length of the CDR3 is 16 residues. The germline V gene encodes CDR1 SGHAT and CDR2 FQDESV (reference sequence).

The J gene is TRBJ1-2, the V gene TRBV27, with 7 bases lining up with TRBD1. CDR1 is MNHEY and CDR2 is SMNVEV in the germline V gene (reference sequence). V gave up 7 bases and J gave up 5 bases; unmatched junction bases: 16. This CDR3 comprises 16 residues. Here the CDR3 reads CASTGAQTGWRYGYTF. The CDR3 coding sequence is TGTGCCAGCACTGGGGCCCAGACAGGGTGGCGGTATGGCTACACCTTC.

This clone has more than one count but fewer than ten. This sequence joins TRBV28 and TRBJ1-5, with a weak D call TRBD1 (5 bases). CDR1 MDHEN and CDR2 SYDVKM come from the germline V gene. Trimming took off 3 bases at V and 6 bases at J, with 15 bases between the two ends. CDR3 length: 15 residues. The CDR3 region is CASSFGGERGQPQHF. The CDR3 DNA is TGTGCCAGCAGTTTTGGGGGGGAGCGAGGTCAGCCCCAGCATTTT.

The chain uses TRBV2 and TRBJ2-7; 9 nucleotides align to TRBD2. Trimming cost V 4 bases and J 2 bases; bases outside gene matches: 6. The CDR3 consists of 15 residues. CDR1 is SNHLY and CDR2 is FYNNEI in the germline V gene. CDR3: CASSASGALTYEQYF. Here the CDR3 DNA reads TGTGCCAGCAGTGCTAGCGGGGCCCTGACCTACGAGCAGTACTTC.

The rearrangement links TRBV27 to TRBJ1-3; 7 bases match TRBD1. CDR3 length: 15 amino acids. V lost 4 bases and J lost 0; bases outside the gene matches: 3. CDR1 and CDR2 from the germline V gene are MNHEY and SMNVEV (reference sequence). The CDR3 loop is CASSSGQVSGNTIYF. The DNA for the CDR3 is TGTGCCAGCAGTTCAGGACAGGTCTCTGGAAACACCATATATTTT.

This rearrangement joins TRBV2 to TRBJ1-5; D gene uncertain. V was clipped by 6 bases and J by 3 bases, with 9 bases between them. The CDR3 is 13 amino acids. CDR1 is SNHLY, CDR2 FYNNEI, per germline. The CDR3: CASRGGLNQPQHF. DNA for the CDR3: TGTGCCAGCAGGGGAGGCCTCAATCAGCCCCAGCATTTT. Using reference TRBV2 and TRBJ1-5 for the parts outside the CDR3, the full variable domain is EPEVTQTPSHQVTQMGQEVILRCVPISNHLYFYWYRQILGQKVEFLVSFYNNEISEKSEIFDDQFSVERPDGSNFTLKIRSTKLEDSAMYFCASRGGLNQPQHFGDGTRLSIL.

The rearrangement links TRBV18 to TRBJ2-5, with 9 bases aligning to TRBD2. The CDR3 runs to 15 residues. V trimming: 0 bases; J trimming: 5 bases; junction bases outside the gene matches: 4. The germline gives CDR1 KGHSH, CDR2 LQKENI. The CDR3 loop reads CASSPPSSGAETQYF. Written as DNA, the CDR3 is TGTGCCAGCTCACCACCGTCTAGCGGGGCGGAGACCCAGTACTTC.

The chain has TRBV7-9 and TRBJ2-2, with D perhaps TRBD2 (5 bases). The CDR3 extends over 14 amino acids. Per the germline V gene, CDR1 is SEHNR and CDR2 is FQNEAQ (reference sequence). The germline V and J ends were trimmed by 11 bases and 1 base, with 14 bases remaining between them. The CDR3 here is CAPDERRNTGELFF. DNA of the CDR3: TGTGCCCCGGACGAGCGGAGGAACACCGGGGAGCTGTTTTTT.

The chain joins TRBV5-1 to TRBJ1-6; maybe TRBD1 (6 bases). Trimming took 0 bases from V and 7 from J, leaving 11 bases between them. The CDR3 is made up of 15 amino acids. CDR1 is SGHRS, CDR2 YFSETQ, per germline. The CDR3 coding sequence is TGCGCCAGCAGCTTGGGGCAGGGGCAGAATTCACCCCTCCACTTT. Translation: CASSLGQGQNSPLHF.

The chain couples TRBV24-1 to TRBJ1-5; 12 bases match TRBD1. Germline V CDR1 and CDR2: KGHDR, SFDVKD. Trimming cost V 3 bases and J 6 bases; bases outside gene matches: 2. The CDR3 covers 15 residues. In nucleotides, the CDR3 is TGTGCCACCAGTGATGGGACAGGGGGCCCTCAGCCCCAGCATTTT. This gives the protein CATSDGTGGPQPQHF.

V gene TRBV7-8 combines with J gene TRBJ1-5, with TRBD1 identical over 9 bases. The J segment lost 5 bases and the V segment lost 6 bases, leaving 8 bases of the junction unmatched. The CDR3 spans 15 residues. The germline V gene encodes CDR1 SGHVS and CDR2 FQNEAQ. The CDR3 DNA reads TGTGCCAGCAGGGGAGGGACAGGGTTTGATCAGCCCCAGCATTTT. Encoded protein: CASRGGTGFDQPQHF.

This chain uses TRBV5-6 with TRBJ1-1, with D tentatively TRBD1 (5 bases). The CDR3 covers 15 residues. Germline loops: CDR1 SGHDT, CDR2 YYEEEE. V shed 0 bases and J shed 1 base, with 10 bases lying between them. CDR3 coding DNA: TGTGCCAGCAGCTTGGTAGGACACTCGAACACTGAAGCTTTCTTT. This codes for CASSLVGHSNTEAFF.

The chain links TRBV20-1 to TRBJ2-7; D remains ambiguous. Trimming left V 3 bases short and J 3 bases short, with 9 bases between. Germline assignment: CDR1 DFQATT and CDR2 SNEGSKA (reference sequence). The CDR3 loop spans 12 amino acids. Here the CDR3 reads CSASWANYEQYF. CDR3 DNA: TGCAGTGCTAGTTGGGCCAACTACGAGCAGTACTTC.

The CDR3 bases are TGTGCCAGCAGCGTAAGCGGTCAGGCCACCTTC. Translation: CASSVSGQATF. The chain joins TRBV5-8 to TRBJ1-2; D gene unclear. Germline CDR1 SGHTS, CDR2 YDEGEE. V was cut by 4 bases and J by 13 bases, with 14 bases left in between. The CDR3 has 11 amino acids.

The chain employs TRBV5-6 and TRBJ2-7, with TRBD1 matching 8 bases. This CDR3 region has 16 residues. The V and J ends lost 5 bases and 2 bases, in that order; junction bases with no gene match: 12. CDR1 SGHDT and CDR2 YYEEEE come from the germline V gene. Here the CDR3 DNA reads TGTGCCAGCAGGCGACTTGGGACAGGCCTTACCTACGAGCAGTACTTC. Encoded protein: CASRRLGTGLTYEQYF.

Only one count was recorded for this clone. The chain couples TRBV4-1 to TRBJ1-5; D not resolved. The CDR3 totals 18 residues. Germline CDR1 MGHRA, CDR2 YSYEKL. V was shortened by 3 bases and J by 1 base, with 19 bases between the two germline ends. The CDR3 reads CASSHPTTAGKSNQPQHF. The CDR3 DNA sequence: TGCGCCAGCAGCCACCCGACCACCGCGGGGAAAAGCAATCAGCCCCAGCATTTT.